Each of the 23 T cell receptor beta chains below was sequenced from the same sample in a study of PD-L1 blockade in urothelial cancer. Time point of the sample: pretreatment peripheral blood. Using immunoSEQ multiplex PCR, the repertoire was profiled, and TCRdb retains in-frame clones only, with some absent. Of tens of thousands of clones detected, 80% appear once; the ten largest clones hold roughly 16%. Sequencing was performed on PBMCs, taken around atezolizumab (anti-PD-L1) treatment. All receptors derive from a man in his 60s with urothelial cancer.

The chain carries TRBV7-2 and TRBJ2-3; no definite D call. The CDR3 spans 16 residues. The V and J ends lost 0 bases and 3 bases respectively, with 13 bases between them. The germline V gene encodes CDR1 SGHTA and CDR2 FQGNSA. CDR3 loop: CASSLAVGLSTDTQYF. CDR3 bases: TGTGCCAGCAGCTTAGCGGTTGGGCTTTCTACAGATACGCAGTATTTT.

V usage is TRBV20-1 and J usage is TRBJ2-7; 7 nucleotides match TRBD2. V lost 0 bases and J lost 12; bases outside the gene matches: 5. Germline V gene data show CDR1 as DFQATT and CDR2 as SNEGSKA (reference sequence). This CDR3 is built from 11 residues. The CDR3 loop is CSAREKRDRYF. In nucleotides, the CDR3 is TGCAGTGCTAGAGAAAAGCGGGATCGGTACTTC.

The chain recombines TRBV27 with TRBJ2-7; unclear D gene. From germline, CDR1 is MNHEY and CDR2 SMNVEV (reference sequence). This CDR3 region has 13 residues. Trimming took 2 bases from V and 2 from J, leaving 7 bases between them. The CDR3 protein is CASSLKPPYEQYF. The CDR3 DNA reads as TGTGCCAGCAGTTTAAAGCCCCCCTACGAGCAGTACTTC.

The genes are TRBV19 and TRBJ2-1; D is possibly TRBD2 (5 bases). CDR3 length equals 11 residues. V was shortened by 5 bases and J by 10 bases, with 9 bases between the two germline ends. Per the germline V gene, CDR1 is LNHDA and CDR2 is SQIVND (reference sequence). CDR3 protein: CASSRSGEQFF. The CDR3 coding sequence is TGTGCCAGTAGTCGGTCGGGAGAGCAGTTCTTC. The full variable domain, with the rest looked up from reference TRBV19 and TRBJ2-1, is DGGITQSPKYLFRKEGQNVTLSCEQNLNHDAMYWYRQDPGQGLRLIYYSQIVNDFQKGDIAEGYSVSREKKESFPLTVTSAQKNPTAFYLCASSRSGEQFFGPGTRLTVL.

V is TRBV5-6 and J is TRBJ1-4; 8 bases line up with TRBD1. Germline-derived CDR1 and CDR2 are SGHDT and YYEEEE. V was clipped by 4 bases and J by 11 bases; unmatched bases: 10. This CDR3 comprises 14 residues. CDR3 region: CASSPGGQGEKLFF. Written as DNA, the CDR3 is TGTGCCAGCAGCCCTGGCGGACAGGGTGAGAAACTGTTTTTT. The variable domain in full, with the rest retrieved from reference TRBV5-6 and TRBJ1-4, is DAGVTQSPTHLIKTRGQQVTLRCSPKSGHDTVSWYQQALGQGPQFIFQYYEEEERQRGNFPDRFSGHQFPNYSSELNVNALLLGDSALYLCASSPGGQGEKLFFGSGTQLSVL.

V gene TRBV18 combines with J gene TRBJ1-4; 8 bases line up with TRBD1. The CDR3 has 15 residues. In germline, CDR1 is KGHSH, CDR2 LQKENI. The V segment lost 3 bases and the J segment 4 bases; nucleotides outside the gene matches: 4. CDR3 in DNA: TGTGCCAGCTCACCGTGGGACAGGTATAATGAAAAACTGTTTTTT. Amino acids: CASSPWDRYNEKLFF.

The CDR3 loop is CASSFTGQGRGDTIYF. The CDR3 DNA follows: TGCGCCAGCAGCTTCACCGGACAGGGACGGGGGGACACCATATATTTT. The gene calls are TRBV5-1 and TRBJ1-3, with 8 bases lining up with TRBD1. Germline V CDR1 and CDR2: SGHRS, YFSETQ. V was pared by 2 bases and J by 8 bases, with 12 bases of the junction left unmatched. This CDR3 spans 16 amino acids. The full variable domain, rest sourced from reference TRBV5-1 and TRBJ1-3, is KAGVTQTPRYLIKTRGQQVTLSCSPISGHRSVSWYQQTPGQGLQFLFEYFSETQRNKGNFPGRFSGRQFSNSRSEMNVSTLELGDSALYLCASSFTGQGRGDTIYFGEGSWLTVV.

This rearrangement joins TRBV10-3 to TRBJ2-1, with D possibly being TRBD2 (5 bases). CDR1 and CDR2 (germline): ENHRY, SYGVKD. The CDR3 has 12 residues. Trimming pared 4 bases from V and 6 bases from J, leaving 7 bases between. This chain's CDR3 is CAISGTSNEQFF. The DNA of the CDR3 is TGTGCCATCAGTGGAACTAGCAATGAGCAGTTCTTC.

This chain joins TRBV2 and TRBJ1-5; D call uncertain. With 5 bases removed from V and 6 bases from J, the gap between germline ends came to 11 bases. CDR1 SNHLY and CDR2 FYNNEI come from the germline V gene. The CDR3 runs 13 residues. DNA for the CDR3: TGTGCCAGCAGTCCGCGTGGGCTTCAGCCCCAGCATTTT. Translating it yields CASSPRGLQPQHF.

For the CDR3, the DNA is TGCGCCAGCAGTGAGACCAGGGGTGGCTATGGCTACACCTTC. It codes for CASSETRGGYGYTF. The chain is built from TRBV10-2 and TRBJ1-2; weak D call: TRBD1 (6 bases). Germline V gene sequence: CDR1 WSHSY, CDR2 SAAADI. Trimming removed 2 bases at V and 4 bases at J, with 11 bases between. The CDR3 is 14 residues long.

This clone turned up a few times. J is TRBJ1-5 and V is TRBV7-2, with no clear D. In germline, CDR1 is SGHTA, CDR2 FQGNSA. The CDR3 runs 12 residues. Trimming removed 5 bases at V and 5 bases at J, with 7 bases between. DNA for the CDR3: TGTGCCAGCAGCACCTACGATCAGCCCCAGCATTTT. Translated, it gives CASSTYDQPQHF.

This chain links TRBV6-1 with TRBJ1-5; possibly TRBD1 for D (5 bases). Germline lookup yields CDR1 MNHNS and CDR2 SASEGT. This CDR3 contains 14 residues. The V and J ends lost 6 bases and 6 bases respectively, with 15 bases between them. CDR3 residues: CASSREIVGQPQHF. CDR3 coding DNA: TGTGCCAGCAGCAGGGAAATAGTCGGTCAGCCCCAGCATTTT.

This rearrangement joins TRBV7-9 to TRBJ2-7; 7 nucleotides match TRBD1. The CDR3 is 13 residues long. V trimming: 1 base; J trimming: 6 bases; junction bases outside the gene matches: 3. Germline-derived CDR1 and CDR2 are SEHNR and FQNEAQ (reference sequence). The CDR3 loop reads CASSLGGQPEQYF. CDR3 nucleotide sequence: TGTGCCAGCAGCTTAGGGGGACAGCCCGAGCAGTACTTC.

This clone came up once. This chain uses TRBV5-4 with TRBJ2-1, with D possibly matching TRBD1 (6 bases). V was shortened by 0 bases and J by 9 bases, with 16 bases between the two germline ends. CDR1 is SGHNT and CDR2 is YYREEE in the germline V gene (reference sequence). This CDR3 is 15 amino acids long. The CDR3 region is CASSLASGVNGEQFF. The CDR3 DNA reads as TGTGCCAGCAGCTTGGCGTCAGGGGTTAACGGTGAGCAGTTCTTC.

Written as DNA, the CDR3 is TGTGCCAGCAGCCCTGAGGGAGGGTTGGCCCTCACCTTCTATGGCTACACCTTC. This codes for CASSPEGGLALTFYGYTF. The V and J genes are TRBV2 and TRBJ1-2, with D hard to call. Trimming stripped 6 bases from V and 4 bases from J, with 27 bases between. This CDR3 has 18 amino acids. Germline V gene data show CDR1 as SNHLY and CDR2 as FYNNEI. Full variable domain (missing parts from reference TRBV2 and TRBJ1-2): EPEVTQTPSHQVTQMGQEVILRCVPISNHLYFYWYRQILGQKVEFLVSFYNNEISEKSEIFDDQFSVERPDGSNFTLKIRSTKLEDSAMYFCASSPEGGLALTFYGYTFGSGTRLTVV.

CDR3 coding DNA: TGTGCCAGCAGGCCAGCGGGAGGCCGCACAGATACGCAGTATTTT. It translates to CASRPAGGRTDTQYF. This chain uses TRBV7-2 with TRBJ2-3, with 9 positions matching TRBD2. The CDR3 runs 15 residues. Germline trimming cut 6 bases from V and 1 base from J; bases unmatched to any gene: 5. Germline-derived CDR1 and CDR2 are SGHTA and FQGNSA.

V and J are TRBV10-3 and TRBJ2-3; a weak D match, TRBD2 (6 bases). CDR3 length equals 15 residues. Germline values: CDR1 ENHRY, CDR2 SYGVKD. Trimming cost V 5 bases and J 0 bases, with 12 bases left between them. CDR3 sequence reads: CAISSGTSSTDTQYF. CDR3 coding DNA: TGTGCCATCAGTTCCGGGACTTCTAGCACAGATACGCAGTATTTT.

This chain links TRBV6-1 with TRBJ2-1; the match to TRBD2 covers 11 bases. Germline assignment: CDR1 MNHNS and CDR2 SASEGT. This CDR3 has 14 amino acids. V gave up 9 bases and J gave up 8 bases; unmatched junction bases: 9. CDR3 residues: CASVELAGAHEQFF. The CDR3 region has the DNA TGTGCCAGTGTAGAACTAGCGGGGGCACATGAGCAGTTCTTC.

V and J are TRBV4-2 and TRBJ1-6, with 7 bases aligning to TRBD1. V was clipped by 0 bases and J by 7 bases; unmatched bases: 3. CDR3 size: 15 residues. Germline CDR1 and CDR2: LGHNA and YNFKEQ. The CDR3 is CASSQEQGQNSPLHF. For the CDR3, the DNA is TGTGCCAGCAGCCAAGAACAGGGGCAGAATTCACCCCTCCACTTT.

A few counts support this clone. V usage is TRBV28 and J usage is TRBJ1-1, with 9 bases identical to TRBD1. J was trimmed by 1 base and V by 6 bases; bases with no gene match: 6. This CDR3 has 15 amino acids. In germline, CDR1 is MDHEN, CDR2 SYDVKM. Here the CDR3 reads CASRGQGKENTEAFF. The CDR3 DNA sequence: TGTGCCAGCAGGGGACAGGGTAAGGAGAACACTGAAGCTTTCTTT. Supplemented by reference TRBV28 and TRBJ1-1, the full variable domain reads DVKVTQSSRYLVKRTGEKVFLECVQDMDHENMFWYRQDPGLGLRLIYFSYDVKMKEKGDIPEGYSVSREKKERFSLILESASTNQTSMYLCASRGQGKENTEAFFGQGTRLTVV.

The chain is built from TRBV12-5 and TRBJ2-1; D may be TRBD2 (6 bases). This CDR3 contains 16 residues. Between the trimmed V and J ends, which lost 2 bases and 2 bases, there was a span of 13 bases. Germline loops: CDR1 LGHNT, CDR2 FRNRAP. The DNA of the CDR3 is TGTGCTAGTGGTTTGCGCGCGGGATCCGCCTACAATGAGCAGTTCTTC. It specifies CASGLRAGSAYNEQFF.

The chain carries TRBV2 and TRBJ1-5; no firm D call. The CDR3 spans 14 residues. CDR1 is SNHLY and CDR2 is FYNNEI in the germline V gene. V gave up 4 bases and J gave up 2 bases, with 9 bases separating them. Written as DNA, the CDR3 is TGTGCCAGCAGTGCAGACGCGGGCAATCAGCCCCAGCATTTT. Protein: CASSADAGNQPQHF. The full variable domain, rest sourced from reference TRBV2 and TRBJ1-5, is EPEVTQTPSHQVTQMGQEVILRCVPISNHLYFYWYRQILGQKVEFLVSFYNNEISEKSEIFDDQFSVERPDGSNFTLKIRSTKLEDSAMYFCASSADAGNQPQHFGDGTRLSIL.

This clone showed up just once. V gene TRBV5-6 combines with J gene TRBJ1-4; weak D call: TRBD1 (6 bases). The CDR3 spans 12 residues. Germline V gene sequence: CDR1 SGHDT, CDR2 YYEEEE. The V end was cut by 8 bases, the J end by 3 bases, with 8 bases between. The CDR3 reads CASRGSNEKLFF. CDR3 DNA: TGTGCCAGTAGGGGGTCTAATGAAAAACTGTTTTTT.